This T cell receptor beta chain was sequenced during a study of CD8 T cells in ankylosing spondylitis. Points from the study as a whole: The study identified a TCR beta motif of fewer than 10 highly homologous variants that appeared characteristic of ankylosing spondylitis blood.

Making use of molecular barcodes, quantitative 5'-RACE generated TCR beta libraries. Each CDR3 protein gets one entry after TCRdb re-called the 5' RACE reads with MiXCR. Seen here are approximately 300,000 distinct CDR3 sequences, 8% observed once, and the top ten hold less than 15%. From germline, CDR1 is SGHAT and CDR2 FQDESV (reference sequence). The V and J ends lost 5 bases and 2 bases, in that order; junction bases with no gene match: 15. The CDR3 length is 21 residues. On this clonotype itself: The antigen remains unidentified.

This rearrangement joins TRBV11-1 to TRBJ2-1; 16 bases line up with TRBD2. This receptor was identified in a male donor with ankylosing spondylitis. Sequenced material: blood, either unsorted or a sorted T cell fraction (not recorded which). CDR3 nucleotide sequence: TGTGCCAGCAGCCGCCAGGGACTAGCGGGAGGGCCGGTACTGGCCTACAATGAGCAGTTCTTC. Protein sequence: CASSRQGLAGGPVLAYNEQFF.